This T cell receptor beta chain was captured in a study of T cells in localized non-small cell lung cancer. Study-wide results and caveats: Overall survival was longer when the density of T cells in the blood was higher. The appearance of a median about 60 of the top 100 tumor clones was seen in adjacent lung. Uninvolved nearby lung showed the greatest T cell clonality, exceeding that found in tumor.

With respect to this clone: Its antigen is unidentified.

Measured with immunoSEQ multiplex PCR; TCRdb has only the in-frame clones, and not every one. The profile shows roughly 72,000 clones, 80% to 90% of them singletons. Looked up from germline, CDR1 is KGHSH and CDR2 is LQKENI. With 4 bases removed from V and 2 bases from J, the gap between germline ends came to 12 bases. The CDR3 runs 14 residues. The source of this sequence is a male donor aged 60 or over with stage III squamous cell lung carcinoma. The V call is TRBV18, the J call TRBJ2-7; D is possibly TRBD1 or TRBD2 (5 bases each). Sequencing used peripheral blood, obtained before any cancer treatment. The CDR3 is CASSRGSLTYEQYF. As DNA, the CDR3 is TGTGCCAGCTCACGGGGGTCTCTAACCTACGAGCAGTACTTC.